Below, one T cell receptor (beta chain) is given with its context. Its cognate antigen is unknown. Second-dose intervals near 4 or 12 weeks were combined. Method: immunoSEQ multiplex PCR; TCRdb's copy keeps in-frame clones and lacks some. The table has some 150,000 clones, around 89% seen once. These data come from a study of T cell responses to AZD1222 COVID-19 vaccine. Study-level points and caveats: There were vaccine-associated CD4 TCRs across spike, dominant at 160-218 and 743-854.

The CDR3 totals 13 residues. CDR1 is LGHNA and CDR2 is YSLEER in the germline V gene. Trimming pared 1 base from V and 4 bases from J, leaving 7 bases between. This clonotype was obtained from an adult who received the AZD1222 COVID-19 vaccine. The V and J genes are TRBV4-3 and TRBJ1-2; D is unclear. Sequenced material: peripheral blood, taken 28 days after the second AZD1222 dose. CDR3 amino acids: CASSQGTAYGYTF. CDR3 coding DNA: TGCGCCAGCAGCCAAGGAACGGCCTATGGCTACACCTTC.